Sequencing of this TCR beta chain was carried out in a study of chemoradiotherapy in HPV16-positive cancers. General observations from the study: Non-HPV-specific T cells did not expand in tumors during treatment, whereas candidate HPV-specific clones and E7-related motifs did. Better recurrence-free survival went with HPV-responsive T-cell expansion in HPV16-positive patients. The functional HPV-specific definition rests on just two HPV16-positive patients.

J gave up 1 base and V 6 bases, and 14 bases lay outside the gene matches. The germline CDR1 and CDR2 sequences are MDHEN and SYDVKM. The CDR3 extends over 17 amino acids. Clones were read by immunoSEQ multiplex PCR, and TCRdb kept only the in-frame ones, dropping some. The sample carries tens of thousands of clones, around nine tenths recorded once. Regarding this clone: Its antigen remains unidentified.

Over chemoradiotherapy, repertoires were sampled more than once. The sample here was blood, taken from a patient who underwent chemoradiotherapy. The receptor comes from a human donor with HPV-associated anogenital cancer. This chain links TRBV28 with TRBJ1-1, with 7 bases fitting TRBD1. This CDR3 reads CASSHGTAALRNTEAFF. For the CDR3, the DNA is TGTGCCAGCAGCCACGGGACAGCAGCACTCAGGAACACTGAAGCTTTCTTT.